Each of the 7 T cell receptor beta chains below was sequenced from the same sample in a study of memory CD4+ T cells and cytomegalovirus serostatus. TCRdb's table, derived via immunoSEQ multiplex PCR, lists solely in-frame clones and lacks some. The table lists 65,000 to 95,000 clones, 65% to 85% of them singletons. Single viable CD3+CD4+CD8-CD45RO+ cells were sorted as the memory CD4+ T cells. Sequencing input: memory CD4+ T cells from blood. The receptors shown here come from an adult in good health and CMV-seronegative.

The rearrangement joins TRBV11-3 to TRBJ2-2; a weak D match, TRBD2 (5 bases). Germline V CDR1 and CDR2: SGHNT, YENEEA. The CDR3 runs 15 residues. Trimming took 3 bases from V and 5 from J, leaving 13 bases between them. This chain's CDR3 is CASSFEGLGTGELFF. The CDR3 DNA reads TGTGCCAGCAGCTTTGAGGGCTTGGGAACCGGGGAGCTGTTTTTT.

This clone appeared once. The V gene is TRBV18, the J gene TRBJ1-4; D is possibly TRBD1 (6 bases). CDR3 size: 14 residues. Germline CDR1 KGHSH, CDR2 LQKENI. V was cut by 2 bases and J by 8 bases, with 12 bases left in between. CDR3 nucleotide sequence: TGTGCCAGCTCACCAGGGGGGGCTGAGGAAAAACTGTTTTTT. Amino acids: CASSPGGAEEKLFF.

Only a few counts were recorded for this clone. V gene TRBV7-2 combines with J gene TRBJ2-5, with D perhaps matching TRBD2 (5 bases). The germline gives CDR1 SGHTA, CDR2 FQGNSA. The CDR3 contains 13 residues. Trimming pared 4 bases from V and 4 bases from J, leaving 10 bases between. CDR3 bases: TGTGCCAGCAGCTCCGGGGATTTAGAGACCCAGTACTTC. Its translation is CASSSGDLETQYF.

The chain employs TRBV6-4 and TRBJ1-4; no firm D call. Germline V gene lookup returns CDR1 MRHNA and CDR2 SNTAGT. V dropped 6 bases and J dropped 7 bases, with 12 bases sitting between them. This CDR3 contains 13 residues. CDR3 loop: CASSGENGEKLFF. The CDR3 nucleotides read TGTGCCAGCAGCGGGGAGAATGGTGAAAAACTGTTTTTT.

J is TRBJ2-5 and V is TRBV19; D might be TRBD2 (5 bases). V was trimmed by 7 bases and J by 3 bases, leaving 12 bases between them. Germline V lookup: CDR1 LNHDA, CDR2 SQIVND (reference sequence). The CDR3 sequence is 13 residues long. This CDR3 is CASNGPGKETQYF. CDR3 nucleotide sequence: TGTGCCAGTAACGGGCCCGGGAAAGAGACCCAGTACTTC.

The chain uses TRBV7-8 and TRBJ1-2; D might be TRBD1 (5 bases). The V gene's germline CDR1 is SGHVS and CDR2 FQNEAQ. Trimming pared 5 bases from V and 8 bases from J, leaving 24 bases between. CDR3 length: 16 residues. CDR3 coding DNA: TGTGCCAGCAGCCCGACGGGGGGACCAGTATTAGTAGGCTACACCTTC. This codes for CASSPTGGPVLVGYTF.

This chain's CDR3 is CASTRTHGMDTQYF. The CDR3 DNA reads as TGTGCCAGTACTAGGACACACGGGATGGATACGCAGTATTTT. V usage is TRBV19 and J usage is TRBJ2-3; TRBD1 or TRBD2 may be the D gene (5 bases each). With 7 bases removed from V and 6 bases from J, the gap between germline ends came to 17 bases. CDR1 and CDR2 (germline): LNHDA, SQIVND (reference sequence). CDR3 length equals 14 residues.